This T cell receptor (beta chain) stems from a study of tumor-infiltrating lymphocytes in primary liver carcinoma. Study overall: Men as well as women, aged 30 to 69 years, made up the patients. Points from the study as a whole: Tumors had a top-250-clone fraction that was significantly higher than blood (p = 0.039). Found in all five tumor regions were only about 7.5-25% of top clones. Researchers found tumor-adjacent and tumor-blood pairs overlapped less than tumor region pairs.

Researchers generated TCR beta cDNA from about 0.5 ug of total RNA, relying on a constant-region primer. Construction of TCR beta libraries relied on three successive nested multiplex PCR rounds employing slightly modified ARM-PCR. A C-beta reverse primer and TRBV1-TRBV30 forward primers served in each of the first two PCR rounds, at ten to eleven cycles apiece. Via MiXCR, TCRdb re-called the multiplex PCR reads, giving one row per CDR3 protein. Of 100,000 or so distinct CDR3 sequences in the sample, around 71% were seen once. Of note for this clonotype: The antigen remains undetermined.

The germline CDR1 and CDR2 sequences are SGHVS and FQNEAQ. This CDR3 region has 13 residues. Trimming stripped 6 bases from V and 3 bases from J, with 11 bases between. DNA and RNA were both co-extracted from 20-30 mg of bulk tissue that had not been sorted. The sequence came from a woman aged 55-70 years with primary liver carcinoma and hepatitis B virus infection. The rearrangement links TRBV7-8 to TRBJ1-1; D remains ambiguous. Sequencing was performed on liver tumor tissue from sampling region 2. The subset was: tumor region T2, inferior pole. This CDR3 is CASSPILDTEAFF. CDR3 DNA: TGTGCCAGCAGTCCCATCTTGGACACTGAAGCTTTCTTT.